This paragraph covers one T cell receptor beta chain sequence. The source of the sample is a study of regulatory T cells in long-lasting Graves disease. CDR3-region Arm-PCR and iRepertoire HTBI primers produced the TCR beta libraries. TCRdb re-called the multiplex PCR reads with MiXCR, one entry per CDR3 protein. The sample lists under 250,000 distinct CDR3 sequences, around 20% occurring once. The trim removed 0 bases at V and 6 bases at J, leaving 8 bases unmatched. CDR3 length equals 16 residues. Germline V gene data show CDR1 as SGDLS and CDR2 as YYNGEE. Time point indicated: newly diagnosed GD, antithyroid drugs for less than 3 months. Extracted PBMC RNA gave rise to the TCR library. These data were likewise used in another study, on T cells in Graves' hyperthyroidism and ophthalmopathy.

This TCR derives from a woman in her thirties with Graves disease. The sequences come from peripheral blood mononuclear cells (PBMCs), collected at new diagnosis, from a patient treated with antithyroid drugs. The genes are TRBV9 and TRBJ2-4, with 8 nucleotides matching TRBD1. The CDR3 DNA is TGTGCCAGCAGCGTAGGGGCAGGGGGCCAGGTAAACATTCAGTACTTC. The encoded protein is CASSVGAGGQVNIQYF.